The rows below give T cell receptor beta chains drawn from one sample of a study of blood T cell repertoires in COVID-19. Clones were sequenced by immunoSEQ multiplex PCR, and TCRdb holds only the in-frame ones, with some missing. The table includes roughly 100,000 clones, around 85% detected once. Source material: peripheral blood. The receptors here all came from a man in his 70s with active or convalescent COVID-19. Each CDR3 is given with its conserved first and last residue. A D gene is named only where the DNA matches it firmly. Clone size, where shown, is once, few, many, or a class for clones that have expanded.

v_call,j_call,clone_size,d_call,cdr3_length,cdr3_nt,cdr3_aa
TRBV20-1,TRBJ1-2,once,NA,9,TGCAGTGCTGGCGGGAGAAGGACCTTC,CSAGGRRTF
TRBV2,TRBJ1-3,NA,TRBD1,15,TGTGCCAGCGGAAGACAGGGTAGTACAGGAAACACCATATATTTT,CASGRQGSTGNTIYF
TRBV5-5,TRBJ1-2,NA,TRBD1,14,TGTGCCAGCAGCTTGGCAGGGGGGAACTATGGCTACACCTTC,CASSLAGGNYGYTF
TRBV11-3,TRBJ2-5,NA,NA,13,TGTGCCAGCAGCTCCGACACCCAAGAGACCCAGTACTTC,CASSSDTQETQYF
TRBV6-1,TRBJ1-2,NA,NA,13,TGTGCCAGCAGTGAGAGTACAGGGAGTGGCTACACCTTC,CASSESTGSGYTF
TRBV7-9,TRBJ2-3,NA,NA,11,TGTGCCAGCAGCGCGAGAGATACGCAGTATTTT,CASSARDTQYF
TRBV24-1,TRBJ1-6,many,NA,13,TGTGCCACCACAGTCCCTTATAATTCACCCCTCCACTTT,CATTVPYNSPLHF
TRBV29-1,TRBJ2-7,NA,NA,14,TGCAGCGTTATTCTCCAGGGCCGCTCCTACGAGCAGTACTTC,CSVILQGRSYEQYF
TRBV6-1,TRBJ1-2,NA,NA,14,TGTGCCAGCAGTGAAGCGCTTCGAGGTGGCGGCTACACCTTC,CASSEALRGGGYTF
TRBV28,TRBJ1-5,NA,TRBD1,15,TGTGCCAGCAGTTTAAGGACAGGGGGCAATCAGCCCCAGCATTTT,CASSLRTGGNQPQHF
TRBV3-1/TRBV3-2,TRBJ2-1,NA,TRBD2,13,TGTGCCCGCAGCGGGGCGGGGGGGAATGAGCAGTTCTTC,CARSGAGGNEQFF
TRBV6-6,TRBJ1-4,NA,TRBD1,15,TGTGCCAGCAGTCCCAGGACAGGGGGCGTTGAAAAACTGTTTTTT,CASSPRTGGVEKLFF
TRBV3-1/TRBV3-2,TRBJ2-2,NA,TRBD2,15,TGTGCCAGCAGCCCGGGAGGGGGTCACACCGGGGAGCTGTTTTTT,CASSPGGGHTGELFF
TRBV7-9,TRBJ1-4,once,TRBD1,17,TGTGCCAGCAGCTTGACAGGGAAGAAGGCAACTAATGAAAAACTGTTTTTT,CASSLTGKKATNEKLFF
TRBV5-1,TRBJ1-1,NA,NA,14,TGCGCCAGCAGCTTGGAAGGGGCGTTCACTGAAGCTTTCTTT,CASSLEGAFTEAFF
TRBV2,TRBJ1-6,NA,NA,14,TGTGCCAGCAGTGAGCAGGGATATAATTCACCCCTCCACTTT,CASSEQGYNSPLHF
TRBV2,TRBJ1-5,NA,TRBD1,14,TGTGCCAGCAGTGAAACCAGGGGGGATCAGCCCCAGCATTTT,CASSETRGDQPQHF
TRBV3-1/TRBV3-2,TRBJ1-1,NA,NA,14,TGTGCCAGCAGCCAACGGGATATGAACACTGAAGCTTTCTTT,CASSQRDMNTEAFF
TRBV13,TRBJ1-1,NA,TRBD1,16,TGTGCCAGCAGCACCCGACAGGGGAGGAGGAGCACTGAAGCTTTCTTT,CASSTRQGRRSTEAFF
TRBV19,TRBJ2-1,NA,NA,14,TGTGCCAGTCGGCCGACTCGGCCCACAATTGAGCAGTTCTTC,CASRPTRPTIEQFF
TRBV30,TRBJ2-1,NA,TRBD1,11,TGTGCCTGGAACAGGGGGATGAGGCAGTTCTTC,CAWNRGMRQFF
TRBV5-1,TRBJ2-3,many,TRBD2,16,TGCGCCAGCAGCCCCGATTCGGCGGGAGGTGGGGATACGCAGTATTTT,CASSPDSAGGGDTQYF
TRBV2,TRBJ1-5,once,TRBD1,15,TGTGCCAGCAGAGACCGGGACAGTCGCAATCAGCCCCAGCATTTT,CASRDRDSRNQPQHF
TRBV28,TRBJ2-1,NA,NA,15,TGTGCCAGCAGTTTACAGGGCAGGGCCCATAATGAGCAGTTCTTC,CASSLQGRAHNEQFF
TRBV3-1/TRBV3-2,TRBJ2-1,once,TRBD2,16,TGTGCCAGCAGCCCTATCGTGTTAACTAGCGGCAATGAGCAGTTCTTC,CASSPIVLTSGNEQFF
TRBV5-1,TRBJ1-5,NA,TRBD1,14,TGCGCCAGCAGCCCAGGACAGGGCGATCAGCCCCAGCATTTT,CASSPGQGDQPQHF
TRBV3-1/TRBV3-2,TRBJ1-6,NA,NA,13,TGTGCCAGCAGCCAAGCAGGCAATTCACCCCTCCACTTT,CASSQAGNSPLHF
TRBV7-9,TRBJ2-5,NA,TRBD1,13,TGTGCCAGCAGCCGGGACAGCCAAGAGACCCAGTACTTC,CASSRDSQETQYF
TRBV5-1,TRBJ1-2,NA,TRBD1,13,TGCGCCAGCAACCCGACAGGGGATTATGGCTACACCTTC,CASNPTGDYGYTF